This T cell receptor beta chain was captured by sequencing in a study of blood T cell repertoires in COVID-19. Seattle participants joined during active infection and were tracked over time. Generated by immunoSEQ multiplex PCR, the TCRdb table keeps only in-frame clones and is missing some. The profile shows more than 300,000 clones, around 87% of them singletons. Germline V gene data show CDR1 as SGHDN and CDR2 as FVKESK. Between the trimmed V and J ends, which lost 1 base and 0 bases, there was a span of 6 bases. The length of the CDR3 is 15 residues. The source is a woman in her twenties or thirties with COVID-19, enrolled during active disease. Sequenced input: peripheral blood. The V and J genes are TRBV14 and TRBJ2-2; D gene unclear. CDR3 amino acids: CASSQVGANTGELFF. CDR3 nucleotide sequence: TGTGCCAGCAGCCAAGTGGGCGCGAACACCGGGGAGCTGTTTTTT.